The rows below give T cell receptor beta chains drawn from one sample of a study of blood T cell repertoires in COVID-19. TCRdb's copy holds only in-frame clones and misses some; the assay was immunoSEQ multiplex PCR. The sample carries over 150,000 clones, roughly four fifths recorded once. The specimen sequenced was peripheral blood. Receptors were obtained from a woman aged 55 to 70 with acute or convalescent COVID-19. The CDR3 runs from the conserved cysteine through the conserved F or W. A D gene is named only where the DNA matches it firmly. Some rows have no size entry. The others give once, few or many, or a class for an expanded clone.

J,V,D,size,DNA,CDR3
TRBJ2-7,TRBV18,TRBD2,few,TGTGCCAGCTCACAGACTAGCGGGGGCGGCAGTTCCTTTGAGCAGTACTTC,CASSQTSGGGSSFEQYF
TRBJ1-2,TRBV19,TRBD1,NA,TGTGCCAGTAGTACACCCGGGACAGGGGGGGATGGCTACACCTTC,CASSTPGTGGDGYTF
TRBJ1-1,TRBV10-3,TRBD1,NA,TGTGCCATCAGTGAGTCTGGCAGGGGGCGAGTTGGGAACACTGAAGCTTTCTTT,CAISESGRGRVGNTEAFF
TRBJ2-7,TRBV19,NA,NA,TGTGCCACCAAGAGTGGTGTATCCTCCTACGAGCAGTACTTC,CATKSGVSSYEQYF
TRBJ1-6,TRBV6-5,NA,NA,TGTGCCAGCAGTTACTCGAACAGGGCCAGGAATTCACCCCTCCACTTT,CASSYSNRARNSPLHF
TRBJ2-3,TRBV4-2,TRBD1,NA,TGTGCCAGCAGCCAAGTTGGCGGACAGGAGAGCACAGATACGCAGTATTTT,CASSQVGGQESTDTQYF
TRBJ1-5,TRBV6-4,NA,NA,TGTGCCAGCAGGAGTCCAACAGTGGCCCTAGCCCATAGCAATCAGCCCCAGCATTTT,CASRSPTVALAHSNQPQHF
TRBJ1-3,TRBV5-1,NA,NA,TGCGCCAGCAGCTTCAATTCGGGAGGAAACACCATATATTTT,CASSFNSGGNTIYF
TRBJ2-2,TRBV18,NA,NA,TGTGCCAGCTCACCACCGAGCGTCGGGGTCGCCGGGGAGCTGTTTTTT,CASSPPSVGVAGELFF
TRBJ2-1,TRBV9,NA,NA,TGTGCCAGCAGCGTAACCTGGACAGAGAGACAGTTCTTC,CASSVTWTERQFF
TRBJ1-2,TRBV2,NA,NA,TGTGCCAGCAGTGAATTGGTGCGGGGGGGGTATGGCTACACCTTC,CASSELVRGGYGYTF
TRBJ1-1,TRBV27,TRBD1,NA,TGTGCCAGCAGTTGGGACAGGGGGAACACTGAAGCTTTCTTT,CASSWDRGNTEAFF
TRBJ1-6,TRBV5-1,NA,few,TGCGCCAGCAGCTTGGTCGGTAATTCACCCCTCCACTTT,CASSLVGNSPLHF
TRBJ2-2,TRBV5-1,NA,NA,TGCGCCAGCAGCTTACGTCTACCGAACACCGGGGAGCTGTTTTTT,CASSLRLPNTGELFF
TRBJ1-2,TRBV5-4,TRBD1,NA,TGTGCCAGCAGCTCCCAGGGGGCTGATGGCTACACCTTC,CASSSQGADGYTF
TRBJ2-3,TRBV6-6,TRBD1,NA,TGTGCCAGCAGCACCGGGACAGGACTCACAGATACGCAGTATTTT,CASSTGTGLTDTQYF
TRBJ1-5,TRBV11-2,NA,NA,TGTGCCAGCAGCTTAGCAGGGAATAGCAATCAGCCCCAGCATTTT,CASSLAGNSNQPQHF